What follows describes a single T cell receptor beta chain. Germline CDR1 SGHTA, CDR2 FQGNSA. This CDR3 comprises 16 residues. V was clipped by 1 base and J by 6 bases; unmatched bases: 7. This sample stems from a study of blood T cell repertoires in COVID-19. Study context: T cells, B-cell-depleted T cells, or PBMCs provided the cDNA or gDNA that served as material.

Produced via immunoSEQ multiplex PCR; TCRdb's table is partial and in-frame only. The data show hundreds of thousands of clones, over 75% seen once. The chain couples TRBV7-2 to TRBJ2-3; the match to TRBD2 covers 10 bases. The TCR sequence derives from a woman aged 60-75 years with acute or convalescent COVID-19. What was sequenced was peripheral blood. CDR3 in amino acids: CASSLVTAGGRDTQYF. The CDR3 nucleotides read TGTGCCAGCAGCTTAGTAACAGCGGGGGGGCGTGATACGCAGTATTTT. Drawing the rest from reference TRBV7-2 and TRBJ2-3, the complete variable domain is GAGVSQSPSNKVTEKGKDVELRCDPISGHTALYWYRQSLGQGLEFLIYFQGNSAPDKSGLPSDRFSAERTGGSVSTLTIQRTQQEDSAVYLCASSLVTAGGRDTQYFGPGTRLTVL.